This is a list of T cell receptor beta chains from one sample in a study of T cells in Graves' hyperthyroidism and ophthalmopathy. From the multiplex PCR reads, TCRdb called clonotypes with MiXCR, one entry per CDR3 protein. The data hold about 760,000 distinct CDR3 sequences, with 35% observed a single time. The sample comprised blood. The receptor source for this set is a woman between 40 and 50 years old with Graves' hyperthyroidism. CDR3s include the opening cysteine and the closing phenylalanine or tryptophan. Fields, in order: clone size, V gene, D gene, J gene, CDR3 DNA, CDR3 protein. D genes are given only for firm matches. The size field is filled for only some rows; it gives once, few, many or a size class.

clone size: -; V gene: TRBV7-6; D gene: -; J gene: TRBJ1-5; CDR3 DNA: TGTGCCAGCAGGGGGGGGACCAACCAGCCCCAGCATTTT; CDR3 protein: CASRGGTNQPQHF
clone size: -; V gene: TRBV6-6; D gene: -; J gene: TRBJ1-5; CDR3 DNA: TGTGCCAGCAGTGAAGTTCCCGGGATGGGCCAGCCCCAGCATTTT; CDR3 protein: CASSEVPGMGQPQHF
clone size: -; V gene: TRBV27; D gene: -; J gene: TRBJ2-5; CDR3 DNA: TGTGCCAGCAGTTTTCGGCCAGGGGCGGCCGAGACCCAGTACTTC; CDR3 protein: CASSFRPGAAETQYF
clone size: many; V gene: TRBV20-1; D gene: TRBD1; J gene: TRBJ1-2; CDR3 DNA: TGCAGTGCTGACCATTCCGGGACAGGGTGGTTTGGCTACACCTTC; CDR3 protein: CSADHSGTGWFGYTF
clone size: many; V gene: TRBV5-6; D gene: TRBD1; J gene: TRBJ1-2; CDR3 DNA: TGTGCCAGCAGCTTGAAGAGGGACAGGTACCGCTCTAACTATGGCTACACCTTC; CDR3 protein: CASSLKRDRYRSNYGYTF
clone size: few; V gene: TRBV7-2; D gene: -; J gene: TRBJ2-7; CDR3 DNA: TGTGCCAGCAGCCAAGGGGCTGGGGGCTACGAGCAGTACTTC; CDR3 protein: CASSQGAGGYEQYF
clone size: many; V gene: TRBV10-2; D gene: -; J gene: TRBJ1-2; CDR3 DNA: TGCGCCAGCAGTGAAGGCCGGGGCGGCTATGGCTACACCTTC; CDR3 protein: CASSEGRGGYGYTF
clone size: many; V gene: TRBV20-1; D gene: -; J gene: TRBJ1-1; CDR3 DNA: TGCAGTGCCCAGGGGCAAGCTGAAGCTTTCTTT; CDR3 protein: CSAQGQAEAFF
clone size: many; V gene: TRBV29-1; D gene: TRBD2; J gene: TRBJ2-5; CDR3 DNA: TGCAGCGTTGGGACTAGCGGGGGGTCGATGGTAGAGACCCAGTACTTC; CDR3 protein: CSVGTSGGSMVETQYF
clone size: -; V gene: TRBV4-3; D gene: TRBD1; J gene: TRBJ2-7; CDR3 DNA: TGCGCCAGCAGCCAAACACAGGGGTACTACGAGCAGTACTTC; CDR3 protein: CASSQTQGYYEQYF
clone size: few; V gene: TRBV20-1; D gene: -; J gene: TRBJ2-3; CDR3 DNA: TGCAGTGCCCCCCGCACAGATACGCAGTATTTT; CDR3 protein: CSAPRTDTQYF
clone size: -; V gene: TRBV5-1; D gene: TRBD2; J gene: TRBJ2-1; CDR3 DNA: TGCGCCAGCAGCCCGACTAGCTGGGATGAGCAGTTCTTC; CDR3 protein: CASSPTSWDEQFF
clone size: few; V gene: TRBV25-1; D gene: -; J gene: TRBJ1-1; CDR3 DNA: TGTGCCTGGGTCCGGACAACCTATCCGGCTGAAGCTTTCTTT; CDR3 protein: CAWVRTTYPAEAFF
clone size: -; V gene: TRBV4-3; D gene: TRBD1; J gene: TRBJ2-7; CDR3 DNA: TGCGCCAGCAGCCAAGTGTATACAGGGGGCTACGAGCAGTACTTC; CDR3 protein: CASSQVYTGGYEQYF
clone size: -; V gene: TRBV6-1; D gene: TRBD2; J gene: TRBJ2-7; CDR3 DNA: TGTGCCAGCAGTGGGGGACTAGCGGGAGTCATCGGTTACGAGCAGTGCTTC; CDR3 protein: CASSGGLAGVIGYEQCF
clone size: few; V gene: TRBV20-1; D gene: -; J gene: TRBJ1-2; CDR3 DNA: TGCAGTGCTAAGGGGGGGGCTAACTATGGCTACACCTTC; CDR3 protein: CSAKGGANYGYTF
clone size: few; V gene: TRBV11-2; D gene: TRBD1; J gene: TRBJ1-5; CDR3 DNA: TGTGCCAGCAGCTACCGGGGACAGGGGGCAGAAGAGCAGCCCCAGCATTTT; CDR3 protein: CASSYRGQGAEEQPQHF
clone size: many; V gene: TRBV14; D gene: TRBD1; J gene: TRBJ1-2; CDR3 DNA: TGTGCCAGCAGCCTACAAGACGGGACAGGGAGTGGCTACACCTTC; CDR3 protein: CASSLQDGTGSGYTF
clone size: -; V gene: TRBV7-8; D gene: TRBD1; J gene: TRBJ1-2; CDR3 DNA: TGTGCCAGCAGCCACCCGGGGACAGGCGGCGATGGCTACACCTTC; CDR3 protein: CASSHPGTGGDGYTF
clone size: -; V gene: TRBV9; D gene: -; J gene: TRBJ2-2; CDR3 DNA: TGTGCCAGCAGCGGCCGGTGGGGAGACACCGGGGAGCTGTTTTTT; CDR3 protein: CASSGRWGDTGELFF
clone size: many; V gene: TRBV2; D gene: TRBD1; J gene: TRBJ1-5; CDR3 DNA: TGTGCCAGCAGGGACCTAGGGACAGGCAATCAGCCCCAGCATTTT; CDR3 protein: CASRDLGTGNQPQHF
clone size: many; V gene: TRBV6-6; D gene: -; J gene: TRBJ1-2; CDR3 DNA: TGTGCCAGCAGTTACCGTTCGGGGGGTGACTATGGCTACACCTTC; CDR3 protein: CASSYRSGGDYGYTF
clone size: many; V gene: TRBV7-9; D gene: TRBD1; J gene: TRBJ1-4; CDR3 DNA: TGTGCCAGCAGCTTAGCCCTACCTGGACAGGGAGGAAAACTGTTTTTT; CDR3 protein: CASSLALPGQGGKLFF
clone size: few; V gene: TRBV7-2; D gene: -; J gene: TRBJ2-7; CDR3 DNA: TGTGCCAGCAGTCAGAACGGGGGCGGCGAGCAGTACTTC; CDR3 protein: CASSQNGGGEQYF
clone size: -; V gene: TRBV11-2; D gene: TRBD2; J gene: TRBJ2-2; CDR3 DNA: TGTGCCAGCAGCTTAGGATGGGGGGGGTTCGGCACCGGGGAGCTGTTTTTT; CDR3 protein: CASSLGWGGFGTGELFF
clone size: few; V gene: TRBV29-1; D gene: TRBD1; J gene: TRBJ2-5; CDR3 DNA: TGCAGCGTTAATGATTGGACAGGGGAACAAGAGACCCAGTACTTC; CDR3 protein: CSVNDWTGEQETQYF
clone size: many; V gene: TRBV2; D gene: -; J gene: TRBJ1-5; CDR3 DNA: TGTGCCAGCAGTGAAGCTCGCGGCCAGCCCCAGCATTTT; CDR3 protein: CASSEARGQPQHF
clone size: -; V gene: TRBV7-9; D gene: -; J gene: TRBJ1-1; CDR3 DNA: TGTGCCAGCAGCTCACCACAGGGAGGCGCGAACACTGAAGCTTTCTTT; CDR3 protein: CASSSPQGGANTEAFF
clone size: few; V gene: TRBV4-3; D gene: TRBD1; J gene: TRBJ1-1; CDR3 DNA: TGCGCCAGCAGCCAGGCCGACAGGGTCACTGAAGCTTTCTTT; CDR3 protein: CASSQADRVTEAFF
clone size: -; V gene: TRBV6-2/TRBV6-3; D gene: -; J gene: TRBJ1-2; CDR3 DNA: TGTGCCAGCAGTTCCACCCTCCGATATGGCTACACCTTC; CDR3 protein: CASSSTLRYGYTF
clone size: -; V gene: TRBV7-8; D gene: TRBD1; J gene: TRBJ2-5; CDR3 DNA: TGTGCCAGCAGCTTCCCGGGACAGGGTTTCGAGACCCAGTACTTC; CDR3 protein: CASSFPGQGFETQYF
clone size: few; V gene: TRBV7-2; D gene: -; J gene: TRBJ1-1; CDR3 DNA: TGTGCCAGCAGTTACCCCCGGGGCGATTTCACTGAAGCTTTCTTT; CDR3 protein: CASSYPRGDFTEAFF
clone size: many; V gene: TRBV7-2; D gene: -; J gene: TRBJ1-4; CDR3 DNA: TGTGCCAGCAGCTTAGCGAAGGCTTCTGAAAAACTGTTTTTT; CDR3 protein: CASSLAKASEKLFF
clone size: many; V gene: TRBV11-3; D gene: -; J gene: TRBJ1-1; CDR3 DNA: TGTGCCAGCAGCTTCGCCTCGGATAACACTGAAGCTTTCTTT; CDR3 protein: CASSFASDNTEAFF
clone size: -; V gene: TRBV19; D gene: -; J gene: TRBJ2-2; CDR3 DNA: TGTGCCAGTAGTATAAGGGGTTCCGGGGAGCTGTTTTTT; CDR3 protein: CASSIRGSGELFF
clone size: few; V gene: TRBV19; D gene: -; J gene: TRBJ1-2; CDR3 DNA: TGTGCCAGTAGCACCGGCGATCGAGAGACTGGCTACACCTTC; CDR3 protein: CASSTGDRETGYTF
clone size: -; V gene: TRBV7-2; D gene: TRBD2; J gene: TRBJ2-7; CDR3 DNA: TGTGCCAGCAGTTCACTAGCGGGAGTTTCCTACGAGCAGTACTTC; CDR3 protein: CASSSLAGVSYEQYF
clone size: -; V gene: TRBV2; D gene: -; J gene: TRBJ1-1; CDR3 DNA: TGTGCCAGCAGTGATTTCAGGGCCGGATTT; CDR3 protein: CASSDFRAGF
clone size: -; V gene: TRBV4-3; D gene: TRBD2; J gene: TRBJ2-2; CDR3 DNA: TGCGCCAGCAGCCAAGACATTAGCGGGGCTGGGGAGCTGTTTTTT; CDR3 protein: CASSQDISGAGELFF
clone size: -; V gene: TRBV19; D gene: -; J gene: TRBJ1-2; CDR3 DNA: TGTGCCAGTAGACCAGGGGCCCCCGACTATGGCTACACCTTC; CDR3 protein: CASRPGAPDYGYTF
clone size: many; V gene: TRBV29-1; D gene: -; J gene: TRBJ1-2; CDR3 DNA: TGCAGCGTTATAGAAATCCGGATGGGGGGCTACACCTTC; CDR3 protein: CSVIEIRMGGYTF
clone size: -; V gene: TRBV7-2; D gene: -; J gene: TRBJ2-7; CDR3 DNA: TGTGCCAGCAGTTTACAACAGGAACCAATCGAGCAGTACTTC; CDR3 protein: CASSLQQEPIEQYF
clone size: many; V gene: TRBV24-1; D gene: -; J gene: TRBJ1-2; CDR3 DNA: TGTGCCACCGCACAGGGAGGAGACTATGGCTACACCTTC; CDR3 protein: CATAQGGDYGYTF
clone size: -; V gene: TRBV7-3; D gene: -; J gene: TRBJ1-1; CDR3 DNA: TGTGCCAGTAGTACACCCGGGACTTCAATGAACACTGAAGCTTTCTTT; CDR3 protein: CASSTPGTSMNTEAFF
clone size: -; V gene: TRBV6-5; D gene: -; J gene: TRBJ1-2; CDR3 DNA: TGTGCCAGCAGCCAGGACCTGGAGGGCTACACCTTC; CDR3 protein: CASSQDLEGYTF
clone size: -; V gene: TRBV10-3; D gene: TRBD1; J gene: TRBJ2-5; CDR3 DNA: TGTGCCATCAGATCGACAGGGGGGAAGACCCAGTACTTC; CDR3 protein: CAIRSTGGKTQYF
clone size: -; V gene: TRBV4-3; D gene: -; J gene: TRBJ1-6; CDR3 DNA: TGCGCCAGCAGCCAAAGGGGGGGAAAATCACCCCTCCACTTT; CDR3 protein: CASSQRGGKSPLHF
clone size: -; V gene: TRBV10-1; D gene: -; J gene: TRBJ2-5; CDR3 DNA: TGCGCCAGCAGAGAGTCGCCAGGGGGGGGTGAGACCCAGTACTTC; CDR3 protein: CASRESPGGGETQYF
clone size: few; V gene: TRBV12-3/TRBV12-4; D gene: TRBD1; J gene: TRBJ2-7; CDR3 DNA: TGTGCCAGCAGTGTCTGGGACAGGGGCGCCTACGAGCAGTACTTC; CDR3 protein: CASSVWDRGAYEQYF
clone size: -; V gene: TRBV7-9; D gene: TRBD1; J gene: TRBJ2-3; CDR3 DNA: TGTGCCAGCAGCTTCATCACAGGGGCTAGCACAGATACGCAGTATTTT; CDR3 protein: CASSFITGASTDTQYF
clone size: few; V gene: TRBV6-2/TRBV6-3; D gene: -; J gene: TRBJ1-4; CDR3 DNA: TGTGCCAGCACCGACCGTCCAACTAATGAAAAACTGTTTTTT; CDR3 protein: CASTDRPTNEKLFF
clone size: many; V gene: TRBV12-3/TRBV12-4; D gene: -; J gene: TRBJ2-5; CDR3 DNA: TGTGCCAGCACCGCGACGGGGGAGACCCAGTACTTC; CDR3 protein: CASTATGETQYF
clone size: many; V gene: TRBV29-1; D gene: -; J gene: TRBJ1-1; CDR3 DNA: TGCAGCGTTCGGACCACCGCCGGAGACACTGAAGCTTTCTTT; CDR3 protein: CSVRTTAGDTEAFF
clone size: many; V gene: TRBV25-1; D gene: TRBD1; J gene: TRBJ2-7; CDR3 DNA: TGTGCCAGCACCCCGACAGGGGGCTCCTACGAGCAGTACTTC; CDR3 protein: CASTPTGGSYEQYF
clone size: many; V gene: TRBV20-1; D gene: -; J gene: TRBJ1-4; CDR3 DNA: TGCAGTGCTAGGAGGCCAACTAATGAAAAACTGTTTTTT; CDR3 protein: CSARRPTNEKLFF
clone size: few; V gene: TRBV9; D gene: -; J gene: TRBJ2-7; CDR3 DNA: TGTGCCAGCAGCGTAGCGGGGAGTGAATTCTACGAGCAGTACTTC; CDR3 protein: CASSVAGSEFYEQYF
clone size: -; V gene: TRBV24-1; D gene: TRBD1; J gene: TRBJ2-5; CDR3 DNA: TGTGCCACCAGTGAGACAGGGCGAGGACAAGAGACCCAGTACTTC; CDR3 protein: CATSETGRGQETQYF
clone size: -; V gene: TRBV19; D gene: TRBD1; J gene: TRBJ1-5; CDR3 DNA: TGTGCCAGTAGGGACCGACAGGGTTTCTTCCTCAATCAGCCCCAGCATTTT; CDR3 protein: CASRDRQGFFLNQPQHF
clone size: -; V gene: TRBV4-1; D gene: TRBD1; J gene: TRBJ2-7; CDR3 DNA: TGCGCCAGCAGCCCACACGGGACAGGGGGCGACGAGCAGTACTTC; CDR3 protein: CASSPHGTGGDEQYF